These T cell receptor beta chains were read from a single sample in a study of spatial heterogeneity in lung cancer. MiXCR, applied by TCRdb to the 5' RACE reads, yields one record per CDR3 protein. Of some 45,000 distinct CDR3 sequences in the sample, approximately 12% were seen once. The sequencing here drew on PBMCs, taken at surgery. Every receptor here comes from a female donor with early-stage non-small cell lung cancer. The CDR3 runs from the conserved cysteine through the conserved F or W. Each record gives: D gene, V gene, J gene, clone size, CDR3 DNA, CDR3 protein. A D gene is named only where the DNA matches it firmly. Clone size is shown for a subset of rows, as once, few, many or a class of expanded clone.

>TRBD1|TRBV20-1|TRBJ1-6|many
TGCAGTGCCCAAGGCCGACAGTCCGGGACAGGACTTAATTCACCCCTCCACTTT
CSAQGRQSGTGLNSPLHF
>TRBD1|TRBV29-1|TRBJ1-1|few
TGCAGCGGAAACAGGGGGAACACTGAAGCTTTCTTT
CSGNRGNTEAFF
>-|TRBV29-1|TRBJ2-1|many
TGCAGCGGACGGGGGGCCGTATCCTACAATGAGCAGTTCTTC
CSGRGAVSYNEQFF
>-|TRBV5-1|TRBJ2-5|-
TGCGCCAGCAGCCCCGCTGGGCGATCGGAGACCCAGTACTTC
CASSPAGRSETQYF
>TRBD1|TRBV28|TRBJ1-4|-
TGTGCCAGCAGACCCCTACAGGGGGCGGGTGATGAAAAACTGTTTTTT
CASRPLQGAGDEKLFF
>-|TRBV6-2/TRBV6-3|TRBJ2-2|few
TGTGCCAGCAGGTTGGGGGACTTCACCGGGGAGCTGTTTTTT
CASRLGDFTGELFF
>-|TRBV4-1|TRBJ1-1|-
TGCGCCAGCAGCCAAGATGGTACGGGGGCAGGGAGGACTGAAGCTTTCTTT
CASSQDGTGAGRTEAFF
>TRBD1|TRBV18|TRBJ1-6|-
TGTGCCAGCTCAGAAATCGGACAGGGTGTCGGTAATTCACCCCTCCACTTT
CASSEIGQGVGNSPLHF
>-|TRBV18|TRBJ2-5|few
TGTGCCAGCTCACCGGGGGGAGCCCAAGAGACCCAGTACTTC
CASSPGGAQETQYF
>-|TRBV5-1|TRBJ2-5|few
TGCGCCAGCAGCTTGCTAGACGTCCAAGAGACCCAGTACTTC
CASSLLDVQETQYF
>TRBD1|TRBV5-1|TRBJ1-1|-
TGCGCCAGCAGCAGAATGGGACAGCTGAACACTGAAGCTTTCTTT
CASSRMGQLNTEAFF
>-|TRBV7-2|TRBJ2-5|few
TGTGCCAGCAGCTTCGGACCCTCCACAGTCTTC
CASSFGPSTVF
>-|TRBV5-5|TRBJ2-2|few
TGTGCCAGCAGCTTATGGGGGCGTTCGGATGGGGAGCTGTTTTTT
CASSLWGRSDGELFF
>-|TRBV7-2|TRBJ2-1|few
TGTGCCAGCAGCATATACCAGTTCCAGCAGTTCTTC
CASSIYQFQQFF
>TRBD1|TRBV7-3|TRBJ1-4|many
TGTGCCAGCAGCATCAGGGGGTTGGTTGAAAAACTGTTTTTT
CASSIRGLVEKLFF
>-|TRBV5-1|TRBJ2-7|-
TGCGCCAGCAGCTTAGGGACGGCGAGGAACGAGCAGTACTTC
CASSLGTARNEQYF
>-|TRBV5-6|TRBJ1-4|-
TGTGCCAGCAGCCCCGGGTCGGCATCGGAAAAACTGTTTTTT
CASSPGSASEKLFF
>-|TRBV5-1|TRBJ2-2|few
TGCGCCAGCAGCTTGGACGCGAACACCGGGGAGCTGTTTTTT
CASSLDANTGELFF
>TRBD1|TRBV12-3/TRBV12-4|TRBJ2-4|many
TGTGCCAGCAGTTCCGAATTCGGGACAGGGTACAAAAACATTCAGTACTTC
CASSSEFGTGYKNIQYF
>TRBD1|TRBV7-2|TRBJ1-1|-
TGTGCCAGCAGCCAGGACAGGTTCACTGAAGCTTTCTTT
CASSQDRFTEAFF
>-|TRBV30|TRBJ1-2|few
TGTGCCTGGAGTGTAGGATATGGCTACACCTTC
CAWSVGYGYTF
>-|TRBV29-1|TRBJ2-5|few
TGCAGCGTTGAACGGGGCGTGAAGGAGACCCAGTACTTC
CSVERGVKETQYF
>-|TRBV6-2/TRBV6-3|TRBJ1-1|few
TGTGCCAGCAGTTACTCGAAAGGGAGGGGAGCTTTCTTT
CASSYSKGRGAFF
>-|TRBV7-9|TRBJ2-1|few
TGTGCCGCGGCCAGCTCCTACAATGAGCAGTTCTTC
CAAASSYNEQFF
>TRBD1|TRBV4-1|TRBJ1-5|-
TGCGCCAGCAGCCAAGACAGGGGACAGCAGCCCCAGCATTTT
CASSQDRGQQPQHF
>-|TRBV28|TRBJ1-6|-
TGTGCCAGCAGTTTATTGGTCGGCTATAATTCACCCCTCCACTTT
CASSLLVGYNSPLHF
>-|TRBV19|TRBJ1-3|few
TGTGCCAGTAGTATAGATGCTACGGCACCGGACCACTCTGGAAACACCATATATTTT
CASSIDATAPDHSGNTIYF
>-|TRBV5-6|TRBJ2-3|medium-sized
TGTGCCAGCAGCTACGGGGGCCCCGGGGGCACAGATACGCAGTATTTT
CASSYGGPGGTDTQYF
>TRBD2|TRBV20-1|TRBJ2-7|-
TGCAGTGCTAGAGGTGGGACTAGCGGGGTGTACGAGCAGTACTTC
CSARGGTSGVYEQYF
>TRBD1|TRBV2|TRBJ1-1|-
TGTGCCAGCACCGCAGACAGGGGGCCCACTGAAGCTTTCTTT
CASTADRGPTEAFF
>-|TRBV28|TRBJ1-1|many
TGTGCCAGCAGTCCCCCGGGCCGACAGATGAACACTGAAGCTTTCTTT
CASSPPGRQMNTEAFF
>TRBD1|TRBV5-4|TRBJ1-6|many
TGTGCCAGCAGCCGGGACAGTAATTCACCCCTCCACTTT
CASSRDSNSPLHF
>TRBD2|TRBV28|TRBJ2-1|-
TGTGCCAGCAGTTTTGGGACTAGCGGGGTCAATGAGCAGTTCTTC
CASSFGTSGVNEQFF
>TRBD2|TRBV12-3/TRBV12-4|TRBJ2-1|-
TGTGCCAGCAGTTTAGGGCGGGGGGGCCGGAATGAGCAGTTCTTC
CASSLGRGGRNEQFF
>TRBD1|TRBV2|TRBJ1-5|few
TGTGCCAGCAGACTATCAGGGGGCCATCAGCCCCAGCATTTT
CASRLSGGHQPQHF
>TRBD2|TRBV20-1|TRBJ2-1|-
TGCAGTGCTTCGACTAGCGGGGGATCAATAGGATCCTACAATGAGCAGTTCTTC
CSASTSGGSIGSYNEQFF
>-|TRBV6-6|TRBJ2-2|few
TGTGCCAGCAGCCTGTTGGGGCGGCCCACCGGGGAGCTGTTTTTT
CASSLLGRPTGELFF
>-|TRBV18|TRBJ1-3|few
TGTGCCAGCTCACCACCGGCAGAGGGAAACACCATATATTTT
CASSPPAEGNTIYF
>-|TRBV7-9|TRBJ1-1|many
TGTGCCAGCAGAGTAGGGTCGAGCGGTGAAGCTTTCTTT
CASRVGSSGEAFF
>-|TRBV7-2|TRBJ1-2|few
TGTGCCAGCAGCCGGACAAACTATGGCTACACCTTC
CASSRTNYGYTF
>-|TRBV21-1|TRBJ2-7|-
TGTGCCAGCACCCGGGGGAGGGAGCGGGAGCAGTACTTC
CASTRGREREQYF
>TRBD1|TRBV4-3|TRBJ2-3|few
TGCGCCAGCAGCCATGACGGGACAGGGCCCGCGGATACGCAGTATTTT
CASSHDGTGPADTQYF
>-|TRBV15|TRBJ2-4|many
TGTGCCACCAGCTTCCGAGGGCGCCTGGACATTCAGTACTTC
CATSFRGRLDIQYF
>-|TRBV7-3|TRBJ2-1|many
TGTGCCAGCAGCTTAAACAGGTTAGATCCTGAGCAGTTCTTC
CASSLNRLDPEQFF
>-|TRBV20-1|TRBJ1-1|many
TGCAGTGCTAGAGATATTGGGGGAGAAGCTTTCTTT
CSARDIGGEAFF
>TRBD1|TRBV5-1|TRBJ1-2|-
TGCGCCAGCAGCTCCGGGACAGGGATGGGGGATCCCTATGGCTACACCTTC
CASSSGTGMGDPYGYTF
>TRBD1|TRBV7-8|TRBJ2-7|-
TGTGCCAGCAGCTTAGCGAGGGACAGCGAGCAGTACTTC
CASSLARDSEQYF
>-|TRBV18|TRBJ1-1|few
TGTGCCAGCTCACCACCGGGAGCCGAAGCTTTCTTT
CASSPPGAEAFF
>TRBD2|TRBV20-1|TRBJ2-7|few
TGCAGTGCTAGAGTGGGGGCCGGGACTAGCGGGTTTTACGAGCAGTACTTC
CSARVGAGTSGFYEQYF
>-|TRBV29-1|TRBJ2-1|few
TGCAGCGTTGAAGGTGCGTGGGACAATGAGCAGTTCTTC
CSVEGAWDNEQFF